Listed below are T cell receptor beta chains from one sample, sequenced in a study of cytomegalovirus exposure and HLA in healthy donors. Profiling relied on immunoSEQ multiplex PCR, and the TCRdb table lists in-frame clones only, not all of them. The sample consists of some 140,000 clones, 79% of them appearing once. Sequenced material: PBMCs. Receptors were obtained from a man in his forties in good health and CMV-seropositive. Both conserved end residues are part of each CDR3.

J gene,V gene,CDR3 protein
TRBJ2-3,TRBV11-2,CASSLELGLRSMDTQYF
TRBJ1-2,TRBV5-4,CASSPGGIDGYTF
TRBJ2-7,TRBV10-3,CAICSGGSYEQYF
TRBJ2-1,TRBV6-4,CASSDSSGRSSYNEQFF
TRBJ1-2,TRBV19,CASSMEGGIGYTF
TRBJ2-2,TRBV7-3,CASSPVLNTGELFF
TRBJ2-7,TRBV9,CASSVGLAETYEQYF
TRBJ1-1,TRBV7-8,CASSLDRGDTEAFF
TRBJ1-2,TRBV12-5,CASGLGHIWLGYGYTF
TRBJ2-1,TRBV27,CASSRGRGRNEQFF
TRBJ2-2,TRBV4-1,CASSQVAGGPRTGELFF
TRBJ1-2,TRBV5-1,CASSFGTDSNYGYTF
TRBJ2-1,TRBV7-6,CAVGAGGRDNEQFF
TRBJ2-7,TRBV6-1,CASSEASLTYEQYF
TRBJ2-5,TRBV29-1,CSVGRGEDQYF
TRBJ2-5,TRBV10-3,CAISEGGGQETQYF
TRBJ2-5,TRBV10-2,CASSEEDRVGETQYF
TRBJ2-2,TRBV7-8,CASSSVAGTGDTGELFF
TRBJ2-1,TRBV6-5,CASSRSGTPNNEQFF
TRBJ1-2,TRBV29-1,CSVESSQNYGYTF
-,TRBV15,CATSTRIWAEQYF